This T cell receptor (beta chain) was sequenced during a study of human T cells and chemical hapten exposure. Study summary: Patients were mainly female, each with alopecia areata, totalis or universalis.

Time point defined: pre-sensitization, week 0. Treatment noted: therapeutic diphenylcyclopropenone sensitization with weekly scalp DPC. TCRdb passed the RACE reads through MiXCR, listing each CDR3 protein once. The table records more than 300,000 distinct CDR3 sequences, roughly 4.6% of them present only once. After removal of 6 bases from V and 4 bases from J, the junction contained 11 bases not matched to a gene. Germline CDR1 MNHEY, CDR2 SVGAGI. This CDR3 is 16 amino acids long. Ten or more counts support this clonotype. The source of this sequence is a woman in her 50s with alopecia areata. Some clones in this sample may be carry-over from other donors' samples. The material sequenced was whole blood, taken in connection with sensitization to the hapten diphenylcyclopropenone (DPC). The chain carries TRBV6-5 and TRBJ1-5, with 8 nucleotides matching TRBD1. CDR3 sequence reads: CASSPAGTGPNQPQHF. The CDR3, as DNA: TGTGCCAGCAGCCCAGCCGGGACAGGACCTAATCAGCCCCAGCATTTT.